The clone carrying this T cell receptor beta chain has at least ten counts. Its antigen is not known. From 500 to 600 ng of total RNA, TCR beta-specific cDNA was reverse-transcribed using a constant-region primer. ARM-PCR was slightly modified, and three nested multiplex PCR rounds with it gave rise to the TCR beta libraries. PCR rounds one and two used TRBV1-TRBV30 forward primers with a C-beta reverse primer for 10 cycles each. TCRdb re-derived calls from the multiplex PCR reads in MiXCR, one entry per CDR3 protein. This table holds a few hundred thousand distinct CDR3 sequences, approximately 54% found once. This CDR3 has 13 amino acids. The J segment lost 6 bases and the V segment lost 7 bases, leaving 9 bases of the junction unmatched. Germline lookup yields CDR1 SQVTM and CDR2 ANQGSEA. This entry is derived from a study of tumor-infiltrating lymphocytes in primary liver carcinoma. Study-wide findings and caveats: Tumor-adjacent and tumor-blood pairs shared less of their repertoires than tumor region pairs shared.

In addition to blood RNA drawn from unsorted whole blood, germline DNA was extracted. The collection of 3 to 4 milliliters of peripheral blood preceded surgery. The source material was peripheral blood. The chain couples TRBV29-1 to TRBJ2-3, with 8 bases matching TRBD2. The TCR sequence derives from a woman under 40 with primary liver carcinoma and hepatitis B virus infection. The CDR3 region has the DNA TGCAGCGGAAAAGCAGCTAGCGGGGATACGCAGTATTTT. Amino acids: CSGKAASGDTQYF.